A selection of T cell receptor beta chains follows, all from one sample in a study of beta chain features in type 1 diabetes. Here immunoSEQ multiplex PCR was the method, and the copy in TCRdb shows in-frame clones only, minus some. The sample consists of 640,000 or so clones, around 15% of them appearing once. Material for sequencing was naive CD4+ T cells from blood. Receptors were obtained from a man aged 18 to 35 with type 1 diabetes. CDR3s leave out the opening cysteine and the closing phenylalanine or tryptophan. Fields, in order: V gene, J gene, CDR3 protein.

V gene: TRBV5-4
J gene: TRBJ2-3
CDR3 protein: ASSFPRSGTDTQY

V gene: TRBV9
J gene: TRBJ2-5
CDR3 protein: ASSTRGRETQY

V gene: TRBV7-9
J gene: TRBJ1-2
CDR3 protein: ASSTPRQGIVHGYT

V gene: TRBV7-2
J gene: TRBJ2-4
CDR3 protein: ASSLVGGAALGIQY

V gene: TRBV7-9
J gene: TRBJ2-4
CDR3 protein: ASSQGGIQY

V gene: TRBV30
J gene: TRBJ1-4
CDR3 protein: AWGYGGSNEKLF

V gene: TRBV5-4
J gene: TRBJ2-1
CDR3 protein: ASSLIFGNSRVTYNEQF

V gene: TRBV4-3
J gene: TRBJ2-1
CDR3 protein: ASSQGARGGYNEQF

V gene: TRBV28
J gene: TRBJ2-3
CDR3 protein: ASSPQGVADTQY

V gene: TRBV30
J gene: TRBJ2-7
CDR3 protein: AWSVGTGVYEQY

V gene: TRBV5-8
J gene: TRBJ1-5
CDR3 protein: ASSLAGPRWQH

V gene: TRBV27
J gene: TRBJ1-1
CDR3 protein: ASSNRETEAF

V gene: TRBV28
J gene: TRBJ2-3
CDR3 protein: ASSHPGGRTDTQY

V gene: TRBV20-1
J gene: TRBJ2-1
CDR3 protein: SGLSYNEQF

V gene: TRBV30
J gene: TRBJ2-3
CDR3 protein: AWTVGTSGSTDTQY

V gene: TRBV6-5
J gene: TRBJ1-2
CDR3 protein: ASSYRVGAGYGYT

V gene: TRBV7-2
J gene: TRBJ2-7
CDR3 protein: ASSPDLHLYEQY

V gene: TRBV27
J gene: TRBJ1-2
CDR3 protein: ASSLREDYGYT

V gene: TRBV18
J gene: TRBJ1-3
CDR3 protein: ASSPRITAGADTIY

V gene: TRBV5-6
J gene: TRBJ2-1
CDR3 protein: ASSIWGTYNEQF

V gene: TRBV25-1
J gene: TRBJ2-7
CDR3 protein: ASRDISYEQY

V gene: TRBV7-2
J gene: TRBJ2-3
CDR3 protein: ASSGQGQADTQY

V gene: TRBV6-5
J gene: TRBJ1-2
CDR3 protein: ASSTRQGVSGYT

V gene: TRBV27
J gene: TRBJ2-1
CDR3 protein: ASTGTRDNEQF

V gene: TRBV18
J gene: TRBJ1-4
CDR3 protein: ATSDRGVRNEKLF

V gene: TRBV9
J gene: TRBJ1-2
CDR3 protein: ASTDPAGSTGT

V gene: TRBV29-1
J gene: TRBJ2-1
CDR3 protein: SVQSGLLSSYNEQF

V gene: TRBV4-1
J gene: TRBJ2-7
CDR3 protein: ASSQGETTQYEQY

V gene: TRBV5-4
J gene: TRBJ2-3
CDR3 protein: ASSWDVNTDTQY

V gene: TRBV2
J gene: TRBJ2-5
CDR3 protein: ASEEQSQETQY

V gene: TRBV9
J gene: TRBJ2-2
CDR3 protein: ASSVREASSYTGELF

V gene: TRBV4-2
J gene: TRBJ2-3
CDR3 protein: ASSQDLSDYGDTQY

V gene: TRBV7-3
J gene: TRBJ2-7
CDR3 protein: ASSLGLRGYEQY

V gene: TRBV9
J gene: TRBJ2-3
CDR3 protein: ASSVDGFTDTQY

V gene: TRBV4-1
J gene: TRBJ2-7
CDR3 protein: ASSYRQDLSYEQY

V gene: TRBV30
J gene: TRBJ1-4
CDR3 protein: AWRKREKLF

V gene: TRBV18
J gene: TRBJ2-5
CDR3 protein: ASSPPGQETQY

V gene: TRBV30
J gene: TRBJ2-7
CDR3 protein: AGGTGGLVYEQY

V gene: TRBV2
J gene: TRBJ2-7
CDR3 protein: ASSGQGVNEQY

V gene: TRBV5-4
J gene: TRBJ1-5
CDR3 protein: ASSHDRGNQPQH

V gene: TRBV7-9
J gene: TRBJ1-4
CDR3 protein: ASSSGLSNEKLF

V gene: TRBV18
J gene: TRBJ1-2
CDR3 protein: ASSPDPYGYT

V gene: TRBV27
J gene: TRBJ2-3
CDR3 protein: ASRRTTSTDTQY

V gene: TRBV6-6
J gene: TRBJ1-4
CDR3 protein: ASSQGREKLF

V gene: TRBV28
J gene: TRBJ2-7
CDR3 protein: ASSFPGTPAYEQY

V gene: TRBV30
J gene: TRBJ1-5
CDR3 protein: AWSVPGQPQH

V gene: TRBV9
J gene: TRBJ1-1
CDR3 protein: ASSVTGAEAF

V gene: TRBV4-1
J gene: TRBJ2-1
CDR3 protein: ASRGYNEQF

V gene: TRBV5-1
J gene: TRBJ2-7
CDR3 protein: ASSLAEGSYEQY